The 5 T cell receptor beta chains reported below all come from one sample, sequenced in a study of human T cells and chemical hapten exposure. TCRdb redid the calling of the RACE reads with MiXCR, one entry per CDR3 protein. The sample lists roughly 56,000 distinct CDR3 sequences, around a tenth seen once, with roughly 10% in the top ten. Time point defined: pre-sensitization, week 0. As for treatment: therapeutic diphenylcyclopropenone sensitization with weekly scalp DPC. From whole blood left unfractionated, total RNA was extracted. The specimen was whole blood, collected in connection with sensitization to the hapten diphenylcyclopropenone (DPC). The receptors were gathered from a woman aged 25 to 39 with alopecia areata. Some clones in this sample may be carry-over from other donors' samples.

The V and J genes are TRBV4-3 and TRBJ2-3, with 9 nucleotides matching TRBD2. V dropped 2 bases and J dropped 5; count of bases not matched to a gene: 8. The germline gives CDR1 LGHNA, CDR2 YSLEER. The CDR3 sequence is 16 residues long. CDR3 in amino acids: CASSQQSGGTIDTQYF. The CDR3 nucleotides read TGCGCCAGCAGCCAACAAAGCGGGGGGACAATAGATACGCAGTATTTT.

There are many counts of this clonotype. CDR3 sequence reads: CASSYRGPGQPQHF. The DNA for the CDR3 is TGTGCCAGCAGTTATAGGGGGCCGGGTCAGCCCCAGCATTTT. The V and J genes are TRBV6-5 and TRBJ1-5; 7 nucleotides agree with TRBD1. J was trimmed by 6 bases and V by 3 bases; bases with no gene match: 5. Germline V lookup: CDR1 MNHEY, CDR2 SVGAGI. CDR3 length equals 14 residues.

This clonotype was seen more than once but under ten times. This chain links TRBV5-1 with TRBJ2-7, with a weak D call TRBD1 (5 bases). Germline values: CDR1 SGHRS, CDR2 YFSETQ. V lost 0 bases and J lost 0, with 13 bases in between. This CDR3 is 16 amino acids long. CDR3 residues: CASSLGAQGYSYEQYF. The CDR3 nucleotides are TGCGCCAGCAGCTTGGGGGCCCAGGGTTACTCCTACGAGCAGTACTTC.

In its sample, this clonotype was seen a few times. CDR3 in amino acids: CASSETTGGPPQDTQYF. Here the CDR3 DNA reads TGTGCCAGCAGCGAGACGACAGGGGGACCCCCTCAAGATACGCAGTATTTT. The genes are TRBV12-3 or TRBV12-4 and TRBJ2-3; TRBD1 agrees at 9 bases. After removal of 6 bases from V and 5 bases from J, the junction contained 15 bases not matched to a gene. The CDR3 is 17 residues long.

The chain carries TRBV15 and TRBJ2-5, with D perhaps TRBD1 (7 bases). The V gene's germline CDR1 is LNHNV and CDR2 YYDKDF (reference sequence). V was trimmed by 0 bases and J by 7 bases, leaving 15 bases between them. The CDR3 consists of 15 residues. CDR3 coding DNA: TGTGCCACCAGCAGAGATCGAGGAGGGGGCGGGACCCAGTACTTC. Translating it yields CATSRDRGGGGTQYF.